Described below is a single T cell receptor beta chain sequence and its context. The data were taken from a study of blood T cell repertoires in COVID-19. On the study more broadly: Both acute and convalescent COVID-19 samples were obtained from the United States, Italy and Spain.

Enrollees, about 18 to 89 years old, lived in approximately 25 US areas. Cohorts were based on clinical histories the participants reported. V lost 0 bases and J lost 11, with 14 bases in between. CDR3 length equals 14 residues. The germline gives CDR1 SGHAT, CDR2 FQNNGV. Original processing notes: Amplifying reference gene primers gave estimates of nucleated cell counts. Produced via immunoSEQ multiplex PCR; TCRdb's table is partial and in-frame only. Clonal size and the V and J genes are those of that table, whereas D and trimming came from the DNA. There are 220,000 or so clones in the sample; 84% occur only once, and roughly 6.2% lies in the top ten.

This receptor was identified in a woman between 35 and 50 years old who had recovered from COVID-19. This chain uses TRBV11-2 with TRBJ1-5; D is unresolved. Sequenced material: PBMCs or T cells enriched from blood (not recorded which). CDR3 nucleotides: TGTGCCAGCAGCTTAGATCTCCTGGGCGGGTCCCAGCATTTT. The encoded protein is CASSLDLLGGSQHF.